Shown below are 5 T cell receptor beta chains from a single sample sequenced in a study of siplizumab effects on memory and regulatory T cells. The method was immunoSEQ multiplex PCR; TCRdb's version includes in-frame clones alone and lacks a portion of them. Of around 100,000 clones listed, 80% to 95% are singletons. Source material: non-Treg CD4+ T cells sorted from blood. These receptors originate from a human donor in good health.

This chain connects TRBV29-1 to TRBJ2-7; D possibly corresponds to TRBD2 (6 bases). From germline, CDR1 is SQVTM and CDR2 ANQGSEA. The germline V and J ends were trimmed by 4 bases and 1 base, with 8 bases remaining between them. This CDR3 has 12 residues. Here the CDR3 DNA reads TGCAGCGTTGGGGACTCGTCCTACGAGCAGTACTTC. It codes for CSVGDSSYEQYF.

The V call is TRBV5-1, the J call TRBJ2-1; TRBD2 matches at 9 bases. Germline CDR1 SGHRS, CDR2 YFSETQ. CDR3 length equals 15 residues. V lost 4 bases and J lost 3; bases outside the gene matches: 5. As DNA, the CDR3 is TGCGCCAGCAGCAGCGATAGCGGGGGCTACAATGAGCAGTTCTTC. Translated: CASSSDSGGYNEQFF.

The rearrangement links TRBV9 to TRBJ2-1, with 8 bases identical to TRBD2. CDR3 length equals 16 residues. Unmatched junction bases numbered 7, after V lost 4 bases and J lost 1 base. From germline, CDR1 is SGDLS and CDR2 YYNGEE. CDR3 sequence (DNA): TGTGCCAGCAGCTCCGGGGGACTAGGGTCCTACAATGAGCAGTTCTTC. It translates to CASSSGGLGSYNEQFF.

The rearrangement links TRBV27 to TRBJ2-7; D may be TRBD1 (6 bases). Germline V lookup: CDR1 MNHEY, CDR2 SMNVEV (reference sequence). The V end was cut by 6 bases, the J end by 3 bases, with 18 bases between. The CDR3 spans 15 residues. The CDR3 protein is CASRKSPRDNYEQYF. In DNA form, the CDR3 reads TGTGCCAGCAGAAAGTCCCCCCGGGACAACTACGAGCAGTACTTC.

This CDR3 reads CASSQGNQVYEQYF. DNA for the CDR3: TGTGCCAGCTCACAAGGGAACCAGGTCTACGAGCAGTACTTC. The V gene is TRBV18, the J gene TRBJ2-7; D is ambiguous. Trimming took off 4 bases at V and 3 bases at J, with 13 bases between the two ends. The CDR3 covers 14 residues. Germline-derived CDR1 and CDR2 are KGHSH and LQKENI.